Listed below are T cell receptor beta chains from one sample, sequenced in a study of T-cell reconstitution after alpha-beta-depleted transplantation in children. TCRdb re-called the PCR reads with MiXCR, one entry per CDR3 protein. The repertoire holds some 490,000 distinct CDR3 sequences, with approximately 12% as singletons. Sample: PBMCs from the stem cell graft donor, taken from the stem cell graft. These receptors all stem from a human donor who donated a stem cell graft to a child with combined immunodeficiency. The CDR3 runs from the conserved cysteine through the conserved F or W. D genes are given only for firm matches. Where a row states a size, it is once, few, many or the class of an expanded clone; other rows omit it.

D gene	clone size	V gene	J gene	CDR3 DNA	CDR3 protein
-	many	TRBV20-1	TRBJ2-2	TGCAGTGCTAGGAGAGCCACGAACACCGGGGAGCTGTTTTTT	CSARRATNTGELFF
-	many	TRBV6-4	TRBJ1-1	TGTGCCAGCGGTATTAACATGAACACTGAAGCTTTCTTT	CASGINMNTEAFF
-	few	TRBV29-1	TRBJ1-2	TGCAGCGTTGTTCACGTAGACTATGGCTACACCTTC	CSVVHVDYGYTF
TRBD1	many	TRBV6-5	TRBJ2-7	TGTGCCAGCAGCCCCGGGACAGCCTCCTACGAGCAGTACTTC	CASSPGTASYEQYF
-	-	TRBV4-3	TRBJ2-1	TGCGCCAGCAGCCAAGCTAGGGGCTCCGTCAACCGGGAGCAGTTCTTC	CASSQARGSVNREQFF
-	-	TRBV28	TRBJ2-5	TGTGCCAGCAGACAAGGCGGGGTCCTGACGGAGACCCAGTACTTC	CASRQGGVLTETQYF
-	few	TRBV6-5	TRBJ1-1	TGTGCCAGCAGCCCGAGCCTTTGGGGGAACACTGAAGCTTTCTTT	CASSPSLWGNTEAFF
TRBD1	-	TRBV20-1	TRBJ2-7	TGCAGTGCTAGAGAGGCCCTTGGGACAGGCGGCGAGCAGTACTTC	CSAREALGTGGEQYF
TRBD2	few	TRBV11-2	TRBJ2-3	TGTGCCAGCAGCCCGACAAAGGGGACTAGCGGGGGAAGGTACGGTACGCAGTATTTT	CASSPTKGTSGGRYGTQYF
-	few	TRBV4-2	TRBJ1-2	TGTGCCAGCAGCCAAGTTGGGGCGTCCTATGGCTACACCTTC	CASSQVGASYGYTF
-	many	TRBV6-2/TRBV6-3	TRBJ2-2	TGTGCCAGCAGCATCGACAGTCCCCCCGGGGAGCTGTTTTTT	CASSIDSPPGELFF
TRBD2	once	TRBV5-1	TRBJ2-5	TGCGCCAGCAGCCAGCGGGAGTACCAAGAGACCCAGTACTTC	CASSQREYQETQYF
-	few	TRBV18	TRBJ1-1	TGTGCCAGCTCACCGGCGGCAGAAGAAGCTTTCTTT	CASSPAAEEAFF
-	once	TRBV19	TRBJ1-5	TGTGCCAGTAGTATAGGGAATCAGCCCCAGCATTTT	CASSIGNQPQHF
TRBD2	many	TRBV4-3	TRBJ2-1	TGCGCCAGCAGCCAAGATGGGCGGGAGCTCGACAATGAGCAGTTCTTC	CASSQDGRELDNEQFF
-	-	TRBV13	TRBJ2-2	TGTGCCAGCAGCTTAAATGTGAACACCGGGGAGCTGTTTTTT	CASSLNVNTGELFF
-	-	TRBV5-1	TRBJ2-2	TGCGCCAGCAGCACCGCCCGGGGAACGAACACCGGGGAGCTGTTTTTT	CASSTARGTNTGELFF
-	many	TRBV7-8	TRBJ2-7	TGTGCCAGCAGCTTAGCGGACCCCGGGGACTCCTACGAGCAGTACTTC	CASSLADPGDSYEQYF
TRBD1	-	TRBV27	TRBJ2-1	TGTGCCAGCAGCACCGGACAGGGGGCGATTCAACAGTTCTTC	CASSTGQGAIQQFF
-	few	TRBV7-9	TRBJ2-3	TGTGCCAGCAGCCTTGGAGGGTACGCTAGCACAGATACGCAGTATTTT	CASSLGGYASTDTQYF
-	few	TRBV5-6	TRBJ2-5	TGTGCCAGCAGCTTGAAGTGGGCTGGTGAGACCCAGTACTTC	CASSLKWAGETQYF
TRBD1	few	TRBV29-1	TRBJ2-7	TGCAGCGTTGAGAGGGACAGGGGCCACGAGCAGTACTTC	CSVERDRGHEQYF
-	many	TRBV5-6	TRBJ2-7	TGTGCCAGCAGCTTGTATGGGGAACACGAGCAGTACTTC	CASSLYGEHEQYF
-	-	TRBV29-1	TRBJ1-2	TGCAGCGTTGTTGTGGGTTCAGGCTACACCTTC	CSVVVGSGYTF
-	-	TRBV7-8	TRBJ2-6	TGTGCCAGCAGCCGTAAGGGCTCTGGGGCCAACGTCCTGACTTTC	CASSRKGSGANVLTF
-	-	TRBV6-1	TRBJ1-1	TGTGCCAGCAGTACCACAACAGTGAACACTGAAGCTTTCTTT	CASSTTTVNTEAFF
-	few	TRBV10-2	TRBJ2-3	TGCGCCAGCAGCCCCGGACGGATACTCACAGATACGCAGTATTTT	CASSPGRILTDTQYF
-	-	TRBV4-1	TRBJ2-7	TGCGCCAGCAGCCAACCGGGACATGGATCCTACGAGCAGTACTTC	CASSQPGHGSYEQYF
-	-	TRBV6-6	TRBJ2-7	TGTGCCACCAGTTACTCCTTCCACCGGGAGCAGTACTTC	CATSYSFHREQYF
-	many	TRBV6-4	TRBJ2-5	TGTGCCAGCAGTAAGGAGTACCAAGAGACCCAGTACTTC	CASSKEYQETQYF
TRBD1	-	TRBV7-2	TRBJ2-5	TGTGCCAGCAGCGCGGACAGGGGTGGTGAGACCCAGTACTTC	CASSADRGGETQYF
TRBD1	many	TRBV20-1	TRBJ1-1	TGCAGTGCTAGAGGGGGACAGGGGTGGAACACTGAAGCTTTCTTT	CSARGGQGWNTEAFF
TRBD1	few	TRBV10-3	TRBJ1-1	TGTGCCATCAGCCACCCCGCGAAGGGGACAGGGAACACTGAAGCTTTCTTT	CAISHPAKGTGNTEAFF
-	-	TRBV5-1	TRBJ2-3	TGCGCCAGCAGCTTGCTGGCAGGGGACGTTGGTACGCAGTATTTT	CASSLLAGDVGTQYF
-	-	TRBV6-2/TRBV6-3	TRBJ2-2	TGTGCCAGCAGTCACCCCCGTAAAGGGGAGCTGTTTTTT	CASSHPRKGELFF
-	-	TRBV6-5	TRBJ2-3	TGTGCCAGCAGTTACTCTACCGGGACATACGGCACAGATACGCAGTATTTT	CASSYSTGTYGTDTQYF
TRBD2	few	TRBV5-1	TRBJ2-2	TGCGCCAGCAGCTTGGCTAGCGGATATAACACCGGGGAGCTGTTTTTT	CASSLASGYNTGELFF
-	few	TRBV24-1	TRBJ2-1	TGTGCCACCAGTGACTATGGACGGGGTCTGGACAATGAGCAGTTCTTC	CATSDYGRGLDNEQFF
-	few	TRBV12-3/TRBV12-4	TRBJ2-5	TGTGCCAGCAGCCACGGAGGGGAGACCCAGTACTTC	CASSHGGETQYF
-	many	TRBV29-1	TRBJ2-7	TGCAGCGTTGTAACAAGCGCAAGCTCCTACGAGCAGTACTTC	CSVVTSASSYEQYF
-	-	TRBV4-2	TRBJ2-5	TGTGCCAGCAGCCGCGGGACAGTCGGGGAGACCCAGTACTTC	CASSRGTVGETQYF
-	-	TRBV24-1	TRBJ2-6	TGTGCCACCAGTGACCTCCCCTCCCCCGGACGGGCGGACGTCCTGACTTTC	CATSDLPSPGRADVLTF
TRBD1	-	TRBV6-2/TRBV6-3	TRBJ1-5	TGTGCCAGCAGTTGGCCCTCGGGACAGAGCAATCAGCCCCAGCATTTT	CASSWPSGQSNQPQHF